The count of the clone carrying this TCR beta chain is one. Its antigen is not identified. One end of the junction does not line up with germline, which may come from a read error. The data were obtained in a study of cytomegalovirus exposure and HLA in healthy donors. As for the study in general: Of a few hundred genotyped donors, 75% to 90% grouped in the Caucasian-associated ancestry cluster. Findings and caveats of the study: Segments of the TCR beta V type were, in most cases, productive about 87% or about 30% of the time in an earlier analysis. In vitro testing confirmed three CMV-associated chains as specific for CMV antigens.

Germline values: CDR1 LNHDA, CDR2 SQIVND (reference sequence). The CDR3 consists of 13 residues. PCR was performed using 60 Vbeta and 13 Jbeta primers. Measured with immunoSEQ multiplex PCR; TCRdb has only the in-frame clones, and not every one. The data contain about 160,000 clones, more than 65% of them singletons. The TCR originated in a woman in her twenties or thirties in good health and CMV-seronegative. The sample was PBMCs. This chain joins TRBV19 and TRBJ2-1, with D tentatively TRBD1 (5 bases). The CDR3, as DNA: TGTGCCAGTAGAGACAGAAGGGCGGATGAGCCGTTCTTC. Protein product: CASRDRRADEPFF.